A single sample gave rise to the 16 T cell receptor beta chains below, sequenced in a study of T cell responses to AZD1222 COVID-19 vaccine. Clones were sequenced by immunoSEQ multiplex PCR, and TCRdb holds only the in-frame ones, with some missing. The sample has tens of thousands of clones, roughly 86% seen once; the top ten hold approximately 16%. Sequences were derived from peripheral blood, sampled on day 0 of AZD1222 vaccination. These receptors were collected from an adult in good health.

This chain joins TRBV18 and TRBJ1-1; a weak D match, TRBD1 (6 bases). V was cut by 3 bases and J by 5 bases, with 22 bases left in between. The CDR3 extends over 17 amino acids. Germline values: CDR1 KGHSH, CDR2 LQKENI. The CDR3 is CASSPSTGLQSQTEAFF. The CDR3 nucleotides read TGTGCCAGCTCACCCAGTACAGGGCTCCAGTCACAAACTGAAGCTTTCTTT.

The J gene is TRBJ1-1, the V gene TRBV2; D remains unclear. This CDR3 has 11 residues. The germline CDR1 and CDR2 sequences are SNHLY and FYNNEI. Trimming shortened V by 6 bases and J by 10 bases, and 12 bases separated the two germline ends. Written as DNA, the CDR3 is TGTGCCAGCAGAAACCTTGTTGGAGCTTTCTTT. As protein: CASRNLVGAFF. Drawing the rest from reference TRBV2 and TRBJ1-1, the complete variable domain is EPEVTQTPSHQVTQMGQEVILRCVPISNHLYFYWYRQILGQKVEFLVSFYNNEISEKSEIFDDQFSVERPDGSNFTLKIRSTKLEDSAMYFCASRNLVGAFFGQGTRLTVV.

This rearrangement joins TRBV19 to TRBJ1-2; tentative D call: TRBD1 (5 bases). Germline loops: CDR1 LNHDA, CDR2 SQIVND (reference sequence). Trimming removed 4 bases at V and 5 bases at J, with 14 bases between. The CDR3 contains 14 residues. The CDR3 loop is CASSTAGSIYGYTF. The CDR3 DNA is TGTGCCAGTAGTACGGCAGGGTCCATTTATGGCTACACCTTC.

The rearrangement joins TRBV19 to TRBJ2-7; perhaps D is TRBD1 or TRBD2 (6 bases each). The germline gives CDR1 LNHDA, CDR2 SQIVND (reference sequence). Trimming cost V 3 bases and J 3 bases, with 18 bases left between them. This CDR3 has 16 residues. The CDR3 spells CASSIGGTRTGYEQYF. CDR3 DNA sequence: TGTGCCAGTAGTATCGGGGGCACACGCACAGGCTACGAGCAGTACTTC.

This clone has only one observation. The V gene is TRBV6-5, the J gene TRBJ1-1; unclear D gene. The V gene's germline CDR1 is MNHEY and CDR2 SVGAGI. The length of the CDR3 is 12 residues. The germline V and J ends were trimmed by 7 bases and 11 bases, with 17 bases remaining between them. The CDR3 loop is CASKGDPLKAFF. The CDR3, as DNA: TGTGCCAGCAAGGGCGACCCACTTAAGGCTTTCTTT.

This chain uses TRBV5-1 with TRBJ1-1; 8 bases fit TRBD1. The CDR3 totals 13 residues. The V and J ends lost 9 bases and 3 bases, in that order; junction bases with no gene match: 7. Germline values: CDR1 SGHRS, CDR2 YFSETQ. This chain's CDR3 is CATKTGDDTEAFF. As DNA, the CDR3 is TGCGCCACCAAGACAGGGGATGACACTGAAGCTTTCTTT.

This clone appeared a single time. V gene TRBV11-3 combines with J gene TRBJ2-7; D might be TRBD1 (6 bases). The CDR3 consists of 13 residues. Trimming cost V 5 bases and J 3 bases, with 11 bases left between them. Germline CDR1 is SGHNT and CDR2 is YENEEA. The CDR3 DNA sequence: TGTGCCAGCAGCCAACGGACAGACTACGAGCAGTACTTC. Its protein product is CASSQRTDYEQYF.

The chain couples TRBV3-1 (or the pseudogene TRBV3-2) to TRBJ2-2; D not certain. Germline V gives CDR1 LGHDT, CDR2 YNNKEL (reference sequence). The CDR3 is made up of 13 amino acids. V dropped 2 bases and J dropped 7 bases, with 8 bases sitting between them. CDR3 DNA: TGTGCCAGCAGCCAACAGGCTCTCGGGGAGCTGTTTTTT. Translated, it gives CASSQQALGELFF.

This clone was recorded once. The rearrangement joins TRBV7-3 to TRBJ2-2, with 10 bases identical to TRBD2. This CDR3 contains 17 residues. Germline-derived CDR1 and CDR2 are SGHTA and FQGTGA. V lost 5 bases and J lost 5; bases outside the gene matches: 11. CDR3 in DNA: TGTGCCAGCAGCGTACAACCTAGCGGGAGCAGTACCGGGGAGCTGTTTTTT. Amino acids: CASSVQPSGSSTGELFF.

This clone was observed once. The chain uses TRBV2 and TRBJ2-3; D may be TRBD1 or TRBD2 (6 bases each). The ends were cut back, 5 bases at V and 9 bases at J, with 21 bases in the middle. From germline, CDR1 is SNHLY and CDR2 FYNNEI. The CDR3 runs 15 residues. The CDR3 DNA is TGTGCCAGCAGTCGGTCAGACGGGGGCGCAGGGACGCAGTATTTT. Amino acid sequence: CASSRSDGGAGTQYF.

The chain is built from TRBV4-2 and TRBJ2-2; 7 nucleotides agree with TRBD2. The CDR3 spans 17 residues. The trim removed 0 bases at V and 3 bases at J, leaving 7 bases unmatched. Germline V gene data show CDR1 as LGHNA and CDR2 as YNFKEQ. The CDR3 nucleotides read TGTGCCAGCAGCCAAGATCAAGGGAGGGTCTACACCGGGGAGCTGTTTTTT. Encoded protein: CASSQDQGRVYTGELFF.

This chain joins TRBV5-1 and TRBJ1-4; D ambiguous. The germline gives CDR1 SGHRS, CDR2 YFSETQ. V lost 4 bases, J lost 6 bases, and 13 bases lay in between. The CDR3 covers 14 residues. CDR3 loop: CASSQTGGDEKLFF. CDR3 nucleotide sequence: TGCGCCAGCAGCCAGACGGGAGGAGATGAAAAACTGTTTTTT.

This clone was picked up one time. The chain has TRBV4-2 and TRBJ1-6; D is uncertain. Germline V gene lookup returns CDR1 LGHNA and CDR2 YNFKEQ. V lost 7 bases and J lost 4, with 14 bases in between. The CDR3 extends over 15 amino acids. CDR3 amino acids: CASNQDGMYNSPLHF. CDR3 nucleotide sequence: TGTGCCAGCAACCAGGACGGGATGTATAATTCACCCCTCCACTTT.

V is TRBV11-2 and J is TRBJ2-2; the match to TRBD2 covers 8 bases. This CDR3 comprises 15 residues. V shed 2 bases, J shed 7 bases, and the junction held 6 bases outside the gene matches. Germline V CDR1 and CDR2: SGHAT, FQNNGV. The CDR3 nucleotides are TGTGCCAGCAGCTTAACAGCGGGAGATGTCGGGGAGCTGTTTTTT. Translating gives CASSLTAGDVGELFF.

This rearrangement joins TRBV28 to TRBJ1-3; D gene unclear. The V gene's germline CDR1 is MDHEN and CDR2 SYDVKM. Trimming took 1 base from V and 0 from J, leaving 10 bases between them. The CDR3 is made up of 16 amino acids. CDR3 amino acids: CASSLYPELSGNTIYF. The CDR3 DNA is TGTGCCAGCAGTTTATATCCTGAACTCTCTGGAAACACCATATATTTT.

This CDR3 is CASSLGFGEDQPQHF. The DNA of the CDR3 is TGCGCCAGCAGCTTGGGGTTCGGGGAGGATCAGCCCCAGCATTTT. The chain joins TRBV5-1 to TRBJ1-5; D remains unclear. The CDR3 runs to 15 residues. Germline V lookup: CDR1 SGHRS, CDR2 YFSETQ. Trimming shortened V by 0 bases and J by 5 bases, and 12 bases separated the two germline ends.